This T cell receptor (beta chain) was documented in a study of blood T cell repertoires in COVID-19. Study-wide context: Sample material is recorded as cDNA or gDNA derived from T cells, B-cell-depleted T cells, or PBMCs.

In germline, CDR1 is SGHNT, CDR2 YYREEE (reference sequence). The CDR3 is made up of 15 amino acids. Trimming at V came to 3 bases and at J to 4 bases, leaving 7 bases not matched to a gene. In the source study's methods: Estimates of nucleated cell counts were drawn from the amplification of reference gene primers. Sequencing was performed with immunoSEQ multiplex PCR; in TCRdb, only in-frame clones are kept and a portion is missing. Clone size and V and J calls were adopted from that table, with D and trimming inferred from the DNA. The data show about 230,000 clones, approximately 85% seen once. The TCR originated in a man between 35 and 55 years old with acute or convalescent COVID-19. The genes are TRBV5-4 and TRBJ2-5, with 9 positions matching TRBD2. Input material: peripheral blood. CDR3 nucleotides: TGTGCCAGCAGCTCATTAAGCGGGGGGATAGAGACCCAGTACTTC. Protein sequence: CASSSLSGGIETQYF. Full variable domain (rest looked up from reference TRBV5-4 and TRBJ2-5): ETGVTQSPTHLIKTRGQQVTLRCSSQSGHNTVSWYQQALGQGPQFIFQYYREEENGRGNFPPRFSGLQFPNYSSELNVNALELDDSALYLCASSSLSGGIETQYFGPGTRLLVL.